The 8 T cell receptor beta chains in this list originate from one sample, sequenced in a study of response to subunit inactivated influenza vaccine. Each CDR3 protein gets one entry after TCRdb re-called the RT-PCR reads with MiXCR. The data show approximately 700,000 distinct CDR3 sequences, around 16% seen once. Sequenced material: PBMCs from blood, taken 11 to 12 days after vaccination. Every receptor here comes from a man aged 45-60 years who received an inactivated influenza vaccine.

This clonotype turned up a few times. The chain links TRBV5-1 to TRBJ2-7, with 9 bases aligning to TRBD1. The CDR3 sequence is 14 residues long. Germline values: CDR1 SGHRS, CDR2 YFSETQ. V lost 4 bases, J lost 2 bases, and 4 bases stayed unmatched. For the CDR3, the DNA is TGCGCCAGCAGCCCCGGGGACAGGGCCTACGAGCAGTACTTC. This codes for CASSPGDRAYEQYF.

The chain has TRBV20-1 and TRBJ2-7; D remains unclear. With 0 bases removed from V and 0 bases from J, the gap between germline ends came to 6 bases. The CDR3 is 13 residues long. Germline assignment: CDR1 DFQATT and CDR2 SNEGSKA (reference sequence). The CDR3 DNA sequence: TGCAGTGCTAGAGATGCATTCTCCTACGAGCAGTACTTC. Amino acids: CSARDAFSYEQYF.

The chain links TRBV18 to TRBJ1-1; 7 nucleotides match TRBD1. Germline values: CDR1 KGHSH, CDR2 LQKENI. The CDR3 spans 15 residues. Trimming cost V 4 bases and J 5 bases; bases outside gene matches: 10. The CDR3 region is CASSLRQGKMTEAFF. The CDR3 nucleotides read TGTGCCAGCTCACTAAGACAGGGTAAGATGACTGAAGCTTTCTTT.

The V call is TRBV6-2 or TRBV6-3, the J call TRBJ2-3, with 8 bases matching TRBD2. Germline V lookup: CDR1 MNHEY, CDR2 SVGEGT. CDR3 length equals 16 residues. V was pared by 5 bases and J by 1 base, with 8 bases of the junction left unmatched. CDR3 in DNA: TGTGCCAGCAGTAGCCGGGAGGGCCTGGGCACAGATACGCAGTATTTT. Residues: CASSSREGLGTDTQYF.

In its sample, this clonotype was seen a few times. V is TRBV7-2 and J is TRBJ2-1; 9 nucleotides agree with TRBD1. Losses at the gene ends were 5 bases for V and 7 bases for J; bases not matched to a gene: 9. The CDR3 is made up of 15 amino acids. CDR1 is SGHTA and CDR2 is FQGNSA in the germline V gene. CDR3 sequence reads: CASSPGTGYRNEQFF. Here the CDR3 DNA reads TGTGCCAGCAGCCCTGGGACAGGGTATAGGAATGAGCAGTTCTTC.

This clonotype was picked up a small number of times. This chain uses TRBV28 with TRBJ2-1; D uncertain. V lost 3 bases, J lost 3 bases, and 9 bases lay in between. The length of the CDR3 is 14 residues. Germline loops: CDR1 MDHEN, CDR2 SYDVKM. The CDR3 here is CASSLRKIYNEQFF. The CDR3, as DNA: TGTGCCAGCAGTTTGAGGAAGATCTACAATGAGCAGTTCTTC.

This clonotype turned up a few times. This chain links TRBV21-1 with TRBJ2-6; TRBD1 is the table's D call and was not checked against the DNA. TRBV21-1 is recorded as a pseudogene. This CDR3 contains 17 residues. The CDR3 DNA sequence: TGTGCCAGCGGAGGGGCAGGGGCCATGGCTGGGGCCAACGTCCTGACTTTC. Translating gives CASGGAGAMAGANVLTF.

CDR3 region: CASSPQGTPDYGYTF. The CDR3 nucleotides read TGTGCCAGCAGCCCTCAAGGGACACCGGACTATGGCTACACCTTC. The rearrangement uses TRBV5-5 and TRBJ1-2, with D possibly TRBD1 on 6 matching bases. The V gene's germline CDR1 is SGHKS and CDR2 YYEKEE (reference sequence). The CDR3 is 15 residues long. The V end was cut by 4 bases, the J end by 3 bases, with 16 bases between.